The next 8 T cell receptor beta chains were all read from a single sample in a study of OX40 agonist ivuxolimab in advanced cancers. Data came from immunoSEQ multiplex PCR; TCRdb stores just in-frame clones and leaves some out. Seen here are roughly 79,000 clones, 85% observed once, and the top ten hold roughly a sixth. Sample: CD4+ or CD8+ T cells sorted from blood, taken in a trial of the OX40 agonist ivuxolimab. These receptors all come from an adult with an advanced solid tumor such as melanoma, head and neck, liver or kidney cancer.

This chain links TRBV6-6 with TRBJ2-5, with 9 positions matching TRBD2. Germline CDR1 reads MNHNY; CDR2 reads SVGAGI (reference sequence). The CDR3 has 16 amino acids. V trimming: 8 bases; J trimming: 0 bases; junction bases outside the gene matches: 10. For the CDR3, the DNA is TGTGCCAGCGGGCCATTAAGCGGGAGGAACCAAGAGACCCAGTACTTC. Translated, it gives CASGPLSGRNQETQYF.

The gene calls are TRBV6-5 and TRBJ1-6; a weak D match, TRBD1 (5 bases). Germline CDR1 reads MNHEY; CDR2 reads SVGAGI. CDR3 size: 12 residues. The V gene lost 7 bases and the J gene lost 8 bases, with 9 bases spanning the gap. The CDR3 sequence: CASTAGYSPLHF. CDR3 bases: TGTGCCAGCACCGCAGGGTATTCACCCCTCCACTTT.

Points on this clone: Germline is not matched at one junction end, which may reflect a read error. V usage is TRBV7-7 and J usage is TRBJ2-5; TRBD1 aligns across 7 bases. The CDR3 has 13 residues. Germline CDR1 reads SSHAT; CDR2 reads FNYEAQ (reference sequence). The CDR3 loop reads CASSRDRQETQYF. In DNA, the CDR3 is TGTGCTAGCAGCCGGGACAGACAAGAGACCCAGTACTTC. Variable domain in full (rest from reference TRBV7-7 and TRBJ2-5): GAGVSQSPRYKVTKRGQDVTLRCDPISSHATLYWYQQALGQGPEFLTYFNYEAQPDKSGLPSDRFSAERPEGSISTLTIQRTEQRDSAMYRCASSRDRQETQYFGPGTRLLVL.

The chain recombines TRBV5-1 with TRBJ1-5, with TRBD1 identical over 10 bases. With V trimmed by 4 bases and J by 5 bases, 6 bases remained unmatched. CDR1 and CDR2 from the germline V gene are SGHRS and YFSETQ. This CDR3 region has 15 residues. Written as DNA, the CDR3 is TGCGCCAGCAGCCCCGGGACAGGGGCCCATCAGCCCCAGCATTTT. Translated: CASSPGTGAHQPQHF.

The chain employs TRBV9 and TRBJ2-5; 9 nucleotides agree with TRBD2. With V trimmed by 0 bases and J by 11 bases, 11 bases remained unmatched. The CDR3 extends over 15 amino acids. CDR1 and CDR2 from the germline V gene are SGDLS and YYNGEE. The CDR3 DNA follows: TGTGCCAGCAGCGTAGGACCAGCGGGAGGACGAGAGCAGTACTTC. Protein product: CASSVGPAGGREQYF.

As concerns this clone: At one end, the junction sequence differs from germline, possibly due to a read error. The chain combines TRBV6-5 with TRBJ1-2; no reliable D call. From germline, CDR1 is MNHEY and CDR2 SVGAGI. The CDR3 is 15 residues long. Here the CDR3 reads CASSSRRAANHGYTF. The DNA of the CDR3 is TGTGCCAGCAGTAGCCGTAGAGCTGCTAACCATGGCTACACCTTC.

The V and J genes are TRBV19 and TRBJ2-4; 7 bases are shared with TRBD2. This CDR3 has 15 amino acids. J was trimmed by 7 bases and V by 7 bases; bases with no gene match: 13. The germline V gene encodes CDR1 LNHDA and CDR2 SQIVND (reference sequence). The CDR3 sequence: CASTSWQGGSNIQYF. DNA for the CDR3: TGTGCCAGTACCAGCTGGCAAGGCGGGAGTAACATTCAGTACTTC. Full variable domain (outside the CDR3, taken from reference TRBV19 and TRBJ2-4): DGGITQSPKYLFRKEGQNVTLSCEQNLNHDAMYWYRQDPGQGLRLIYYSQIVNDFQKGDIAEGYSVSREKKESFPLTVTSAQKNPTAFYLCASTSWQGGSNIQYFGAGTRLSVL.

The chain is built from TRBV14 and TRBJ1-3; no clear D gene. CDR1 and CDR2 (germline): SGHDN, FVKESK. V lost 1 base and J lost 2, with 9 bases in between. The CDR3 consists of 15 residues. In DNA form, the CDR3 reads TGTGCCAGCAGCCAAGGACTTTTCCCTGGAAACACCATATATTTT. Translated: CASSQGLFPGNTIYF. Drawing the rest from reference TRBV14 and TRBJ1-3, the complete variable domain is EAGVTQFPSHSVIEKGQTVTLRCDPISGHDNLYWYRRVMGKEIKFLLHFVKESKQDESGMPNNRFLAERTGGTYSTLKVQPAELEDSGVYFCASSQGLFPGNTIYFGEGSWLTVV.